This T cell receptor (beta chain) was identified during a study of CD8 T cells in ankylosing spondylitis. The CDR3 covers 14 residues. Losses at the gene ends were 7 bases for V and 5 bases for J; bases not matched to a gene: 7. Germline V gene data show CDR1 as SQVTM and CDR2 as ANQGSEA. Study-level findings and limits: Previously reported in reactive arthritis synovial fluid and blood were some of the motif variants. A motif of 7 or 8 highly homologous TCR beta variants was seen as apparently characteristic of ankylosing spondylitis blood. Matched synovial fluid from ankylosing spondylitis patients was reported to be enriched for disease-linked clones. Disease-associated clones were CD8+ and fairly uncommon in peripheral blood.

Making use of molecular barcodes, quantitative 5'-RACE generated TCR beta libraries. TCRdb recomputed calls from the 5' RACE reads with MiXCR, one row per CDR3 protein. The sample consists of approximately 300,000 distinct CDR3 sequences, approximately 8% of them appearing once. This clonotype was seen many times. The antigen is unknown. The TCR originated in a male donor with ankylosing spondylitis. This chain connects TRBV29-1 to TRBJ2-2; 10 bases align to TRBD1. Sequencing was done on a sample of blood, either unsorted or a sorted T cell fraction (not recorded which). CDR3 bases: TGCAGCGCATGGACAGGGGGAAGTACCGGGGAGCTGTTTTTT. Its translation: CSAWTGGSTGELFF.